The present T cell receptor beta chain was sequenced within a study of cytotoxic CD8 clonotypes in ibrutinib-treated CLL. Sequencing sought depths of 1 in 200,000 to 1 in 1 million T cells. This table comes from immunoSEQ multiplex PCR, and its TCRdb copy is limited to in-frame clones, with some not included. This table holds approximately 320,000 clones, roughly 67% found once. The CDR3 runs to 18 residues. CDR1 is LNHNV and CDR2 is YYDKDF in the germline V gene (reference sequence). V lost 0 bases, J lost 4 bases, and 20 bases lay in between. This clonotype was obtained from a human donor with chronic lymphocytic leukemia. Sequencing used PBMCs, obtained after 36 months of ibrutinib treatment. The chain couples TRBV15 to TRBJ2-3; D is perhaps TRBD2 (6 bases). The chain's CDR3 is CATSRDRRRGTLSDTQYF. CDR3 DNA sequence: TGTGCCACCAGCAGAGATCGCCGTCGAGGGACTTTGTCAGATACGCAGTATTTT.